This T cell receptor (beta chain) was sequenced in a study of cytomegalovirus exposure and HLA in healthy donors. Germline-derived CDR1 and CDR2 are KGHSH and LQKENI. V lost 2 bases to trimming and J lost 6 bases, with 13 bases between them. The CDR3 consists of 14 residues. PCR used 60 Vbeta primers and 13 Jbeta primers. Produced via immunoSEQ multiplex PCR; TCRdb's table is partial and in-frame only. This sample has 150,000 to 200,000 clones, with 70% to 90% found just once. Comment on this clone: Its target is unknown.

Whole-study results and caveats: Accurate prediction of most subjects' HLA-A and HLA-B alleles from TCR beta sequences was reported.

The V and J genes are TRBV18 and TRBJ1-1; no definite D call. The sample was PBMCs. The TCR was taken from a young woman in good health and CMV-seropositive. The CDR3, as DNA: TGTGCCAGCTCACCAGGGTTCGGAGACGCTGAAGCTTTCTTT. This translates into CASSPGFGDAEAFF.